Listed here are 21 T cell receptor beta chains from one sample, sequenced in a study of Graves' ophthalmopathy and Graves' hyperthyroidism. Researchers took RNA transcripts and amplified TCR beta CDR3 regions from them. Scientists carried out first-round RT-PCR using HTBI primers and then a second-round multiplex PCR. TCRdb reanalysed the multiplex PCR reads using MiXCR and keeps one entry per CDR3 protein. The sample shows about 740,000 distinct CDR3 sequences, 35% to 50% of them seen only once. Sequencing was performed on peripheral blood. The receptors derive from an adult man with Graves' ophthalmopathy.

The rearrangement links TRBV12-3 or TRBV12-4 to TRBJ1-2; unclear D gene. The CDR3 contains 14 residues. The ends were cut back, 4 bases at V and 5 bases at J, with 14 bases in the middle. In DNA, the CDR3 is TGTGCCAGCAGTTCGACGGGAGTCTCGTATGGCTACACCTTC. It codes for CASSSTGVSYGYTF.

The rearrangement joins TRBV7-2 to TRBJ2-2; 9 bases line up with TRBD1. Unmatched junction bases numbered 11, after V lost 5 bases and J lost 7 bases. CDR3 length: 16 residues. The germline CDR1 and CDR2 sequences are SGHTA and FQGNSA. The CDR3 nucleotides read TGTGCCAGCAGCCCGGAAGGACAGGGGAAAGGCGGGGAGCTGTTTTTT. As protein: CASSPEGQGKGGELFF.

The chain uses TRBV6-1 and TRBJ2-7; D is undetermined. From germline, CDR1 is MNHNS and CDR2 SASEGT. The V and J ends lost 5 bases and 6 bases respectively, with 14 bases between them. The CDR3 spans 13 residues. The CDR3 nucleotides are TGTGCCAGCAGTTACTGCCCTAAGTGCGAGCAGTACTTC. This translates into CASSYCPKCEQYF.

The chain combines TRBV25-1 with TRBJ1-6, with D perhaps TRBD1 (6 bases). Germline lookup yields CDR1 MGHDK and CDR2 SYGVNS. The CDR3 sequence is 16 residues long. Trimming left V 8 bases short and J 2 bases short, with 16 bases between. This CDR3 reads CASLGGGRAYNSPLHF. The CDR3 region has the DNA TGTGCCAGCCTAGGGGGGGGGCGCGCCTATAATTCACCCCTCCACTTT.

The chain has TRBV7-2 and TRBJ1-5; no reliable D call. Germline CDR1 SGHTA, CDR2 FQGNSA. Trimming stripped 1 base from V and 0 bases from J, with 10 bases between. This CDR3 has 16 residues. CDR3 in DNA: TGTGCCAGCAGCTTAGGAGCCCAGAATAGCAATCAGCCCCAGCATTTT. Amino acids: CASSLGAQNSNQPQHF.

V is TRBV5-1 and J is TRBJ2-5, with 9 bases matching TRBD2. Germline V gene data show CDR1 as SGHRS and CDR2 as YFSETQ. The CDR3 covers 15 residues. V lost 1 base and J lost 3; bases outside the gene matches: 4. The CDR3 reads CASSLSGRKEETQYF. CDR3 DNA sequence: TGCGCCAGCAGCTTGAGCGGGAGGAAGGAAGAGACCCAGTACTTC.

This clonotype was observed many times. The V and J genes are TRBV10-3 and TRBJ2-7; D gene unclear. The CDR3 length is 13 residues. Germline CDR1 is ENHRY and CDR2 is SYGVKD. V lost 4 bases and J lost 4, with 11 bases in between. This chain's CDR3 is CAISVPGFYEQYF. CDR3 nucleotides: TGTGCCATCAGTGTTCCAGGATTTTACGAGCAGTACTTC.

In its sample, this clonotype was seen many times. The V and J genes are TRBV2 and TRBJ1-2, with TRBD1 as a possible D gene (6 bases). This CDR3 region has 14 residues. The germline V and J ends were trimmed by 4 bases and 3 bases, with 12 bases remaining between them. Germline-derived CDR1 and CDR2 are SNHLY and FYNNEI. The CDR3 is CASSVTGIYYGYTF. CDR3 nucleotides: TGTGCCAGCAGTGTAACAGGGATATACTATGGCTACACCTTC.

This clonotype was found many times. The rearrangement links TRBV2 to TRBJ1-3; D gene uncertain. The germline gives CDR1 SNHLY, CDR2 FYNNEI. V lost 7 bases and J lost 6, with 13 bases in between. There are 13 residues in the CDR3. The CDR3 region has the DNA TGTGCCAGCAACGACGGTGGGCTAAACACCATATATTTT. Protein sequence: CASNDGGLNTIYF.

This clonotype has just a few counts. The V call is TRBV7-2, the J call TRBJ1-1, with TRBD1 matching over 7 bases. Looked up from germline, CDR1 is SGHTA and CDR2 is FQGNSA. The CDR3 sequence is 14 residues long. The J segment lost 4 bases and the V segment lost 5 bases, leaving 7 bases of the junction unmatched. In nucleotides, the CDR3 is TGTGCCAGCAGCAAGACAGGGCCGTCCACTGAAGCTTTCTTT. Encoded protein: CASSKTGPSTEAFF. Drawing the rest from reference TRBV7-2 and TRBJ1-1, the complete variable domain is GAGVSQSPSNKVTEKGKDVELRCDPISGHTALYWYRQSLGQGLEFLIYFQGNSAPDKSGLPSDRFSAERTGGSVSTLTIQRTQQEDSAVYLCASSKTGPSTEAFFGQGTRLTVV.

V usage is TRBV5-1 and J usage is TRBJ2-7; tentatively, D is TRBD1 or TRBD2 (5 bases each). The CDR3 length is 16 residues. Between the trimmed V and J ends, which lost 0 bases and 0 bases, there was a span of 13 bases. The germline gives CDR1 SGHRS, CDR2 YFSETQ. The CDR3 nucleotides are TGCGCCAGCAGCTTGGAGGGGACCCTTAGCTCCTACGAGCAGTACTTC. Its translation is CASSLEGTLSSYEQYF.

This clonotype was observed a handful of times. The chain carries TRBV24-1 and TRBJ1-5; TRBD1 agrees at 9 bases. J lost 7 bases, V lost 4 bases, and 10 bases had no gene match. Per the germline V gene, CDR1 is KGHDR and CDR2 is SFDVKD. The CDR3 length is 16 residues. The CDR3 DNA sequence: TGTGCCACCAGTGACCCAGGGACAGGGTATGGGCAGCCCCAGCATTTT. Translation: CATSDPGTGYGQPQHF.

This clonotype has ten or more counts. This chain connects TRBV20-1 to TRBJ2-5; no firm D call. The CDR3 is made up of 12 amino acids. Trimming shortened V by 4 bases and J by 1 base, and 7 bases separated the two germline ends. Germline V CDR1 and CDR2: DFQATT, SNEGSKA (reference sequence). The CDR3 region is CSAMGFQETQYF. CDR3 coding DNA: TGCAGTGCTATGGGGTTCCAAGAGACCCAGTACTTC.

Note on this clonotype: Being one base from a much bigger clone, this may be a read error. The chain employs TRBV10-3 and TRBJ1-6; D unclear. Germline CDR1 and CDR2: ENHRY and SYGVKD. CDR3 size: 14 residues. V dropped 10 bases and J dropped 9 bases, with 19 bases sitting between them. The CDR3 is CASKPGLASSPLHF. CDR3 nucleotides: TGTGCCAGCAAGCCGGGCCTCGCTAGTTCACCCCTCCACTTT.

Only one count was recorded for this clonotype. V is TRBV20-1 and J is TRBJ2-7; 8 bases are shared with TRBD2. The trim removed 5 bases at V and 3 bases at J, leaving 12 bases unmatched. This CDR3 has 15 amino acids. Germline-derived CDR1 and CDR2 are DFQATT and SNEGSKA (reference sequence). DNA for the CDR3: TGCAGTGCTCGGACAGTAGGTAGCGGGGACTACGAGCAGTACTTC. This gives the protein CSARTVGSGDYEQYF.

This clonotype appeared a few times. The chain uses TRBV19 and TRBJ1-5; tentatively, D is TRBD1 (6 bases). The CDR3 is 14 residues long. The V and J ends lost 5 bases and 7 bases respectively, with 15 bases between them. Germline V CDR1 and CDR2: LNHDA, SQIVND (reference sequence). For the CDR3, the DNA is TGTGCCAGTAGTGCGGACAGCGGGTACCAGCCCCAGCATTTT. As protein: CASSADSGYQPQHF.

This clonotype was counted at least ten times. The chain carries TRBV7-8 and TRBJ1-2; perhaps TRBD1 as D (6 bases). Germline assignment: CDR1 SGHVS and CDR2 FQNEAQ. V was shortened by 3 bases and J by 7 bases, with 18 bases between the two germline ends. The CDR3 contains 15 residues. CDR3 DNA: TGTGCCAGCAGCTTTAGACAGGCGGAGAGGAGTGGCTACACCTTC. Encoded protein: CASSFRQAERSGYTF.

The CDR3 loop reads CASSLPGQGGSYEQYF. The CDR3 coding sequence is TGTGCCAGCAGCTTACCGGGACAGGGGGGATCCTACGAGCAGTACTTC. The genes are TRBV11-1 and TRBJ2-7, with 11 nucleotides matching TRBD1. Trimming took 2 bases from V and 1 from J; bases not matched to a gene: 4. The length of the CDR3 is 16 residues. CDR1 SGHAT and CDR2 FQDESV come from the germline V gene (reference sequence).

V gene TRBV19 combines with J gene TRBJ2-6, with D perhaps matching TRBD1 or TRBD2 (5 bases each). The CDR3 spans 13 residues. The germline V and J ends were trimmed by 10 bases and 8 bases, with 15 bases remaining between them. Germline CDR1 and CDR2: LNHDA and SQIVND (reference sequence). The CDR3 region is CATRDPGPNVLTF. The DNA for the CDR3 is TGTGCCACTAGGGACCCTGGTCCCAACGTCCTGACTTTC.

The chain is built from TRBV7-6 and TRBJ2-2; possibly TRBD1 for D (6 bases). The V gene's germline CDR1 is SGHVS and CDR2 FNYEAQ. The CDR3 is 16 residues long. V was shortened by 1 base and J by 7 bases, with 16 bases between the two germline ends. The CDR3 nucleotides are TGTGCCAGCAGCTTAGGGTGGGGGCGCGGCCACGGGGAGCTGTTTTTT. Its protein is CASSLGWGRGHGELFF.

The chain recombines TRBV20-1 with TRBJ2-7, with 10 bases matching TRBD1. This CDR3 is 16 amino acids long. The J segment lost 2 bases and the V segment lost 6 bases, leaving 13 bases of the junction unmatched. The V gene's germline CDR1 is DFQATT and CDR2 SNEGSKA (reference sequence). The CDR3 DNA follows: TGCAGTGCCCGGGAGTTTCTGGGACAGGGGCCCTACGAGCAGTACTTC. Translation: CSAREFLGQGPYEQYF.